What follows are 30 T cell receptor beta chains derived from one specimen sequenced in a study of T cell changes during pregnancy in multiple sclerosis. The table came from immunoSEQ multiplex PCR; TCRdb's copy has only in-frame clones and leaves some out. The table shows approximately 59,000 clones, with about 90% occurring only once. This material consisted of peripheral blood, taken in the third trimester of pregnancy. All receptors derive from a female donor in good health, enrolled as a control in a pregnancy study.

This sequence joins TRBV7-2 and TRBJ2-7; the match to TRBD1 covers 9 bases. The CDR3 covers 17 residues. The trim removed 4 bases at V and 1 base at J, leaving 11 bases unmatched. Germline V gene data show CDR1 as SGHTA and CDR2 as FQGNSA. The CDR3 is CASSSGQGRPKSYEQYF. In DNA, the CDR3 is TGTGCCAGCAGCTCTGGACAGGGGAGGCCAAAATCCTACGAGCAGTACTTC.

This CDR3 reads CASSEDLVARETQYF. The CDR3, as DNA: TGTGCCAGCAGTGAAGATCTGGTAGCTCGGGAGACCCAGTACTTC. The rearrangement links TRBV6-1 to TRBJ2-5, with no clear D. The CDR3 has 15 amino acids. Germline CDR1 reads MNHNS; CDR2 reads SASEGT. V gave up 1 base and J gave up 5 bases, with 14 bases separating them.

The chain carries TRBV4-2 and TRBJ1-5, with 10 positions matching TRBD1. This CDR3 is built from 18 residues. Trimming cost V 4 bases and J 1 base; bases outside gene matches: 10. Germline V CDR1 and CDR2: LGHNA, YNFKEQ. The CDR3 DNA follows: TGTGCCAGCAGCCTCTCTACCGGGACAGGGGACAGCAATCAGCCCCAGCATTTT. This sequence encodes CASSLSTGTGDSNQPQHF.

This clone was recorded a few times. The gene calls are TRBV30 and TRBJ1-1; possible D gene TRBD1, 6 bases. V lost 3 bases and J 6 bases, leaving 11 bases between the germline ends. This CDR3 contains 12 residues. The germline V gene has CDR1 GTSNPN and CDR2 SVGIG (reference sequence). The CDR3, as DNA: TGTGCCTGGAGCGGAGGGGGGGCTGAAGCTTTCTTT. Protein product: CAWSGGGAEAFF. The full variable domain, with the rest looked up from reference TRBV30 and TRBJ1-1, is SQTIHQWPATLVQPVGSPLSLECTVEGTSNPNLYWYRQAAGRGLQLLFYSVGIGQISSEVPQNLSASRPQDRQFILSSKKLLLSDSGFYLCAWSGGGAEAFFGQGTRLTVV.

This clone was picked up one time. This rearrangement joins TRBV18 to TRBJ1-2; perhaps TRBD1 as D (5 bases). From germline, CDR1 is KGHSH and CDR2 LQKENI. The CDR3 spans 14 residues. Trimming took 3 bases from V and 3 from J, leaving 11 bases between them. In DNA form, the CDR3 reads TGTGCCAGCTCACCTCCAGGGAAGGACTATGGCTACACCTTC. Encoded protein: CASSPPGKDYGYTF.

The chain employs TRBV28 and TRBJ2-5, with D perhaps matching TRBD2 (6 bases). This CDR3 contains 15 residues. V lost 1 base to trimming and J lost 7 bases, with 16 bases between them. CDR1 and CDR2 from the germline V gene are MDHEN and SYDVKM. CDR3 protein: CASSLSEGKRVTQYF. CDR3 nucleotide sequence: TGTGCCAGCAGTTTATCCGAAGGAAAGCGGGTGACCCAGTACTTC.

This sequence joins TRBV7-2 and TRBJ2-7; 10 bases line up with TRBD1. V dropped 4 bases and J dropped 3; count of bases not matched to a gene: 6. The CDR3 has 15 residues. Germline CDR1 and CDR2: SGHTA and FQGNSA. The chain's CDR3 is CASSSDGTGVYEQYF. CDR3 DNA sequence: TGTGCCAGCAGCTCAGACGGGACAGGGGTCTACGAGCAGTACTTC.

The sample holds a few counts of this clone. The chain uses TRBV9 and TRBJ1-1; 7 bases match TRBD1. V shed 4 bases and J 5 bases; nucleotides not matched to a gene: 8. CDR1 is SGDLS, CDR2 YYNGEE, per germline. This CDR3 has 14 residues. CDR3: CASSSRQGGTEAFF. The CDR3 nucleotides read TGTGCCAGCAGCTCCAGACAGGGAGGAACTGAAGCTTTCTTT.

The chain carries TRBV4-2 and TRBJ2-2; perhaps TRBD1 as D (5 bases). The CDR3 runs 16 residues. V gave up 0 bases and J gave up 6 bases, with 14 bases separating them. Per germline, CDR1 LGHNA and CDR2 YNFKEQ. The CDR3 bases are TGTGCCAGCAGCCAAGACGCATCCCTGGGGCCCGGGGAGCTGTTTTTT. Translated: CASSQDASLGPGELFF.

The genes are TRBV4-2 and TRBJ2-7; 7 bases match TRBD1. Germline lookup yields CDR1 LGHNA and CDR2 YNFKEQ. V lost 2 bases and J lost 7; bases outside the gene matches: 11. The CDR3 is made up of 15 amino acids. The CDR3 reads CASSQTRQGASEQYF. CDR3 nucleotide sequence: TGTGCCAGCAGCCAAACGAGACAGGGAGCGTCTGAGCAGTACTTC.

CDR3 amino acids: CASSQGDRAGYGYTF. Here the CDR3 DNA reads TGCGCCAGCAGCCAAGGCGACAGGGCGGGCTATGGCTACACCTTC. The V call is TRBV4-1, the J call TRBJ1-2; TRBD1 matches at 7 bases. V was clipped by 1 base and J by 4 bases; unmatched bases: 6. Looked up from germline, CDR1 is MGHRA and CDR2 is YSYEKL. The CDR3 has 15 residues.

The chain couples TRBV11-2 to TRBJ1-3, with D possibly matching TRBD1 (6 bases). Germline V lookup: CDR1 SGHAT, CDR2 FQNNGV. Deletions cut 4 bases from V and 0 bases from J, with 10 bases between. This CDR3 has 15 residues. CDR3 DNA sequence: TGTGCCAGCAGCTCGACAGGTTTCTCTGGAAACACCATATATTTT. Translation gives CASSSTGFSGNTIYF.

The chain employs TRBV9 and TRBJ2-7; possible D gene TRBD1, 6 bases. Germline V CDR1 and CDR2: SGDLS, YYNGEE. The ends were cut back, 4 bases at V and 3 bases at J, with 11 bases in the middle. This CDR3 region has 13 residues. The chain's CDR3 is CASSRDNLYEQYF. CDR3 sequence (DNA): TGTGCCAGCAGCCGGGACAACCTCTACGAGCAGTACTTC.

V and J are TRBV5-6 and TRBJ1-4; 8 nucleotides line up with TRBD1. The V segment lost 7 bases and the J segment 2 bases; nucleotides outside the gene matches: 7. The CDR3 consists of 15 residues. The germline V gene has CDR1 SGHDT and CDR2 YYEEEE. The CDR3 loop is CASSRRTGTNEKLFF. CDR3 DNA sequence: TGTGCCAGCTCCCGAAGGACAGGGACTAATGAAAAACTGTTTTTT.

Concerning this clone: The junction departs from germline at one end; a sequencing error may be responsible. The chain is built from TRBV18 and TRBJ1-1; 12 bases are shared with TRBD1. This CDR3 spans 13 amino acids. Germline V gives CDR1 KGHSH, CDR2 LQKENI. The CDR3 bases are TGTGCCAGCTCACCACCGGGGACAGGGGGCCGGACTTTT. This codes for CASSPPGTGGRTF.

V usage is TRBV4-2 and J usage is TRBJ1-2, with D perhaps TRBD1 (5 bases). Germline CDR1 is LGHNA and CDR2 is YNFKEQ. V was trimmed by 4 bases and J by 4 bases, leaving 16 bases between them. This CDR3 is 15 amino acids long. CDR3 sequence (DNA): TGTGCCAGCAGCCGAGAGTCGGGGGACCTCTATGGCTACACCTTC. It yields the protein CASSRESGDLYGYTF.

The rearrangement joins TRBV29-1 to TRBJ2-7, with a tentative D call TRBD2 (6 bases). The CDR3 sequence is 13 residues long. Trimming pared 5 bases from V and 0 bases from J, leaving 11 bases between. The germline CDR1 and CDR2 sequences are SQVTM and ANQGSEA. CDR3 sequence: CSVFGRSSYEQYF. As DNA, the CDR3 is TGCAGCGTTTTCGGGAGAAGCTCCTACGAGCAGTACTTC.

The rearrangement joins TRBV5-6 to TRBJ1-2; 9 nucleotides match TRBD1. The CDR3 is 15 residues long. The germline gives CDR1 SGHDT, CDR2 YYEEEE. V lost 5 bases, J lost 0 bases, and 5 bases stayed unmatched. The CDR3 DNA sequence: TGTGCCAGCAGTCTCCGGGACAGGGCTAACTATGGCTACACCTTC. Amino acids: CASSLRDRANYGYTF.

This sequence joins TRBV19 and TRBJ1-2, with 7 bases fitting TRBD1. Germline V gene lookup returns CDR1 LNHDA and CDR2 SQIVND (reference sequence). The length of the CDR3 is 14 residues. Trimming took 9 bases from V and 2 from J; bases not matched to a gene: 9. The CDR3 DNA sequence: TGTGCCAGCCTTAGACAGGGTATGAACTATGGCTACACCTTC. It specifies CASLRQGMNYGYTF.

The chain is built from TRBV7-9 and TRBJ2-7, with 10 bases lining up with TRBD1. V was pared by 5 bases and J by 5 bases, with 9 bases of the junction left unmatched. CDR1 is SEHNR and CDR2 is FQNEAQ in the germline V gene (reference sequence). There are 15 residues in the CDR3. The CDR3 region is CASSLTGTGVDEQYF. The CDR3 DNA reads as TGTGCCAGCAGCCTTACCGGGACAGGGGTTGACGAGCAGTACTTC. The whole variable domain, remainder taken from reference TRBV7-9 and TRBJ2-7, is DTGVSQNPRHKITKRGQNVTFRCDPISEHNRLYWYRQTLGQGPEFLTYFQNEAQLEKSRLLSDRFSAERPKGSFSTLEIQRTEQGDSAMYLCASSLTGTGVDEQYFGPGTRLTVT.

The chain uses TRBV30 and TRBJ1-6, with TRBD1 as a possible D gene (5 bases). V lost 0 bases to trimming and J lost 9 bases, with 21 bases between them. This CDR3 has 17 amino acids. Germline assignment: CDR1 GTSNPN and CDR2 SVGIG (reference sequence). The chain's CDR3 is CAWSVDDITQGCSPLHF. The CDR3 DNA reads as TGTGCCTGGAGTGTAGACGATATAACCCAGGGTTGTTCACCCCTCCACTTT.

The rearrangement links TRBV4-1 to TRBJ2-5; D is perhaps TRBD2 (7 bases). The CDR3 is 17 amino acids. Trimming stripped 0 bases from V and 1 base from J, with 15 bases between. Per the germline V gene, CDR1 is MGHRA and CDR2 is YSYEKL. The CDR3 loop reads CASSQDLGGAAQETQYF. CDR3 coding DNA: TGCGCCAGCAGCCAAGATCTAGGGGGGGCTGCCCAAGAGACCCAGTACTTC.

Concerning this clone: The sample carries other DNA sequences with the same CDR3. This chain's CDR3 is CASSMGQGWETQYF. The CDR3, as DNA: TGTGCCAGTAGTATGGGCCAGGGCTGGGAGACCCAGTACTTC. V gene TRBV19 combines with J gene TRBJ2-5; D may be TRBD1 (5 bases). The CDR3 contains 14 residues. Germline lookup yields CDR1 LNHDA and CDR2 SQIVND (reference sequence). Trimming stripped 3 bases from V and 5 bases from J, with 13 bases between.

The V gene is TRBV28, the J gene TRBJ1-5; D is ambiguous. This CDR3 contains 16 residues. Germline CDR1 MDHEN, CDR2 SYDVKM. Trimming cost V 4 bases and J 3 bases, with 16 bases left between them. The CDR3, as DNA: TGTGCCAGCAGTTCCCTCGGGGAGTTCATCAATCAGCCCCAGCATTTT. Its protein product is CASSSLGEFINQPQHF.

This clone was recorded once. The V and J genes are TRBV6-5 and TRBJ2-2; D may be TRBD1 (5 bases). Per the germline V gene, CDR1 is MNHEY and CDR2 is SVGAGI. This CDR3 spans 14 amino acids. V was cut by 5 bases and J by 4 bases, with 11 bases left in between. CDR3 DNA sequence: TGTGCCAGCAGTCCAGGGTCGGGCACCGGGGAGCTGTTTTTT. Translation: CASSPGSGTGELFF.

V is TRBV18 and J is TRBJ1-2; 9 nucleotides align to TRBD1. The CDR3 contains 16 residues. The V and J ends lost 1 base and 2 bases, in that order; junction bases with no gene match: 5. CDR1 and CDR2 from the germline V gene are KGHSH and LQKENI. As DNA, the CDR3 is TGTGCCAGCTCACCACTTTTAGACAGGGGGAACTATGGCTACACCTTC. Amino acid sequence: CASSPLLDRGNYGYTF.

The chain has TRBV4-3 and TRBJ2-7, with 8 bases matching TRBD2. Germline CDR1 reads LGHNA; CDR2 reads YSLEER. The CDR3 totals 15 residues. V gave up 4 bases and J gave up 5 bases; unmatched junction bases: 10. DNA for the CDR3: TGCGCCAGCAGCCCTGCCGGGGGGGGCCAGAACGAGCAGTACTTC. Amino acid sequence: CASSPAGGGQNEQYF.

In this sample, this clone turned up once. The chain employs TRBV5-1 and TRBJ2-7, with D possibly being TRBD1 (6 bases). The CDR3 has 16 amino acids. Trimming took off 4 bases at V and 5 bases at J, with 22 bases between the two ends. Looked up from germline, CDR1 is SGHRS and CDR2 is YFSETQ. CDR3: CASSASQGLVGDEQYF. CDR3 coding DNA: TGCGCCAGCAGCGCATCACAGGGATTGGTGGGGGACGAGCAGTACTTC.

This chain joins TRBV4-3 and TRBJ2-2, with D possibly being TRBD1 (5 bases). The V gene's germline CDR1 is LGHNA and CDR2 YSLEER. The CDR3 contains 15 residues. Trimming removed 1 base at V and 4 bases at J, with 10 bases between. CDR3 sequence: CASSQGGVVTGELFF. The CDR3 coding sequence is TGCGCCAGCAGCCAAGGGGGCGTGGTCACCGGGGAGCTGTTTTTT.

V usage is TRBV4-3 and J usage is TRBJ2-3, with 10 bases matching TRBD2. Per germline, CDR1 LGHNA and CDR2 YSLEER. This CDR3 has 17 residues. The V gene end was trimmed by 4 bases and the J gene end by 2 bases; junction bases not matched to a gene: 9. The CDR3: CASSPSGGPGDTDTQYF. The CDR3 DNA is TGCGCCAGCAGCCCTAGCGGGGGTCCGGGGGACACAGATACGCAGTATTTT.